This T cell receptor beta chain was obtained from a study of immune evolution from preneoplasia to lung adenocarcinoma. Regarding the study as a whole: Later-stage lesions seemingly showed higher T cell density and diversity than normal lung. From normal lung to invasive adenocarcinoma, top clone frequencies appeared to decrease.

As for this clone: Its antigen is currently unknown.

The V gene's germline CDR1 is WNHNN and CDR2 SYGVQD (reference sequence). The germline V and J ends were trimmed by 2 bases and 0 bases, with 17 bases remaining between them. The CDR3 loop spans 18 amino acids. The data were produced by immunoSEQ multiplex PCR, yet TCRdb's version contains in-frame clones alone and is incomplete. The sample lists about 14,000 clones; roughly four fifths were seen once. Each case's diagnosis was confirmed by two pathologists on H&E. After pathologic assessment, macro-dissection selected premalignant or tumor cells for extraction. This chain joins TRBV10-1 and TRBJ2-1, with D unresolved. The sequence was obtained from a person aged 60-79 years with lung adenocarcinoma. Sequenced sample: FFPE minimally invasive lung adenocarcinoma tissue. CDR3 sequence: CASSERSRRLSSYNEQFF. For the CDR3, the DNA is TGCGCCAGCAGTGAGCGTTCCAGGCGGCTGAGCTCCTACAATGAGCAGTTCTTC.